This T cell receptor (beta chain) was sequenced in a study of human T cells and chemical hapten exposure. Study-level background: 2% DPC was applied to approximately 2 cm by approximately 2 cm of upper inner arm skin for sensitization.

Treatment reported: therapeutic diphenylcyclopropenone sensitization with weekly scalp DPC. The CDR3 totals 15 residues. V was shortened by 0 bases and J by 5 bases, with 10 bases between the two germline ends. Attachment of unique molecular identifiers to individual cDNA molecules was performed in the library. TCRdb called the reads again in MiXCR, with one record for every CDR3 protein. The sample records about 540 distinct CDR3 sequences, 65% to 75% being singletons. The TCR sequence derives from an adult with alopecia areata. Some clones in this sample may be carry-over from other donors' samples. This table probably holds off-target reads from a library built for another chain. This material consisted of whole blood, taken before DPC sensitization or 2, 6, or about 24 weeks after (not recorded which). This rearrangement joins TRBV12-3 or TRBV12-4 to TRBJ2-2; weak D call: TRBD1 (6 bases). The chain's CDR3 is CASSLAKGVTGELFF. In DNA form, the CDR3 reads TGTGCCAGCAGTTTAGCGAAGGGGGTAACCGGGGAGCTGTTTTTT.